This TCR beta chain is from a study of tumor and adjacent non-tumor tissue in lung cancer. Background on the study: There were fewer than 15 adenocarcinoma, a couple of squamous cell carcinoma and 1 small cell lung cancer cases.

The library came from three nested PCR rounds adapted from ARM-PCR protocols. TCRdb independently ran MiXCR on the multiplex PCR reads; one entry per CDR3 protein. In the table there are some 73,000 distinct CDR3 sequences, about 82% of which are singletons. The template was RNA from unsorted bulk tissue. The normal lung tissue was taken more than 3 cm from the tumor edge. The germline V and J ends were trimmed by 4 bases and 3 bases, with 15 bases remaining between them. The V gene's germline CDR1 is DFQATT and CDR2 SNEGSKA (reference sequence). CDR3 length equals 15 residues. This clonotype appeared once.

The source material was distant non-tumor lung tissue. The TCR sequence derives from a man aged 60 to 75 with non-small cell lung cancer. This chain connects TRBV20-1 to TRBJ1-4; no clear D gene. The CDR3 DNA follows: TGCAGTGCTACCCCCTGGAATCTTCCTAATGAAAAACTGTTTTTT. It translates to CSATPWNLPNEKLFF.